The entry below describes one T cell receptor (beta chain). Antigen specificity is unknown. The sample contains more than one DNA sequence encoding this CDR3. Isolated RNA was reverse transcribed into cDNA used as the sequencing template. This table comes from immunoSEQ multiplex PCR, and its TCRdb copy is limited to in-frame clones, with some not included. In the table there are more than 95,000 clones, roughly 50% of which are singletons. Treatment denoted: oral pan-JAK inhibitor, 5-10 mg twice daily. In alopecia areata patients, both lesional scalp punch biopsies and peripheral blood were collected. This record comes from a study of CD8+ T cells in alopecia areata. Study-level findings and limits: In scalp and blood, many expanded lesional clones persisted during tofacitinib.

Here the sequenced sample was CD8+ T cells sorted from blood, taken at week 4, from a patient treated with tofacitinib. This receptor was obtained from a human donor with alopecia areata.

The CDR3 nucleotides read TGTGCCAGCAGCGTCGAGGGGGGGTCAGATACGCAGTATTTT. Translating gives CASSVEGGSDTQYF. V is TRBV9 and J is TRBJ2-3, with D perhaps matching TRBD2 (7 bases). Germline CDR1 reads SGDLS; CDR2 reads YYNGEE. Trimming stripped 2 bases from V and 4 bases from J, with 11 bases between. This CDR3 is built from 14 residues.